The 4 T cell receptor beta chains given below trace back to one sample, sequenced in a study of cytomegalovirus exposure and HLA in healthy donors. The primer mix had 60 Vbeta and 13 Jbeta primers. Profiling relied on immunoSEQ multiplex PCR, and the TCRdb table lists in-frame clones only, not all of them. The sample has around 120,000 clones, less than 80% seen once. The source material was PBMCs. The receptor source for this set is a woman aged 40 to 50 in good health and CMV-seropositive.

The sample holds a few counts of this clone. CDR3 region: CASSPQGEAYEQYF. The CDR3 DNA reads as TGTGCCAGCAGTCCACAGGGGGAAGCCTACGAGCAGTACTTC. The chain employs TRBV27 and TRBJ2-7; 8 positions match TRBD1. This CDR3 is built from 14 residues. Germline CDR1 is MNHEY and CDR2 is SMNVEV (reference sequence). Trimming at V came to 5 bases and at J to 2 bases, leaving 5 bases not matched to a gene.

CDR3 in amino acids: CASSPEVSYNEQFF. CDR3 in DNA: TGTGCCAGCTCACCGGAGGTCTCCTACAATGAGCAGTTCTTC. This chain links TRBV18 with TRBJ2-1, with D perhaps matching TRBD2 (5 bases). CDR3 length: 14 amino acids. CDR1 is KGHSH, CDR2 LQKENI, per germline. Trimming removed 3 bases from V and 0 bases from J, with 6 bases in between.

J is TRBJ1-1 and V is TRBV4-1, with D possibly being TRBD1 (5 bases). V dropped 0 bases and J dropped 1 base, with 18 bases sitting between them. The CDR3 contains 18 residues. In germline, CDR1 is MGHRA, CDR2 YSYEKL. As DNA, the CDR3 is TGCGCCAGCAGCCAAGATCAGGTAGTTCCGACAGAGAACACTGAAGCTTTCTTT. It translates to CASSQDQVVPTENTEAFF.

This clone was observed a handful of times. The V call is TRBV7-9, the J call TRBJ2-5; TRBD2 matches 7 bases. The ends lost 5 bases at V and 2 bases at J; junction bases unmatched: 5. This CDR3 has 14 amino acids. Germline lookup yields CDR1 SEHNR and CDR2 FQNEAQ (reference sequence). The CDR3 DNA reads TGTGCCAGCAGCGAACGACTAGCACAAGAGACCCAGTACTTC. Translated, it gives CASSERLAQETQYF.